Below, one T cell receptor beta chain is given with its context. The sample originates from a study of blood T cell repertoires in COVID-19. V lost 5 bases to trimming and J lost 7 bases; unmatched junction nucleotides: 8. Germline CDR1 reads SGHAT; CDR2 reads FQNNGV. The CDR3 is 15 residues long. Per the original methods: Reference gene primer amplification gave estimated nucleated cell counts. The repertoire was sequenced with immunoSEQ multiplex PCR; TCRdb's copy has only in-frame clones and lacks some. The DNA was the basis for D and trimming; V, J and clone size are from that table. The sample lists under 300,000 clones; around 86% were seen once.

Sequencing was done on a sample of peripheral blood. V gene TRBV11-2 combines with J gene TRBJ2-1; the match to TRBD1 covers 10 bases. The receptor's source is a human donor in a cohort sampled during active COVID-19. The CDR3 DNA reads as TGTGCCAGCAGCCACCGGGACAGGGGTGGGAATGAGCAGTTCTTC. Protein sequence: CASSHRDRGGNEQFF.